Each of the 27 T cell receptor beta chains below was sequenced from the same sample in a study of CD8 T cells in Susac syndrome. Random hexamers primed reverse transcription of about 0.5 to 1 ug RNA. TCRdb called the immunoSEQ multiplex PCR reads again in MiXCR, with one record for every CDR3 protein. Of approximately 90,000 distinct CDR3 sequences in the sample, around 93% were seen once. Sequences were obtained from CD8+ T cells from PBMCs. These receptors were taken from a human donor in good health.

The chain combines TRBV5-1 with TRBJ1-5; D is unclear. CDR3 length: 15 amino acids. CDR1 is SGHRS and CDR2 is YFSETQ in the germline V gene. V was trimmed by 0 bases and J by 2 bases, leaving 9 bases between them. CDR3 coding DNA: TGCGCCAGCAGCTTGGTTGGCCATGGCAATCAGCCCCAGCATTTT. It translates to CASSLVGHGNQPQHF.

The rearrangement uses TRBV27 and TRBJ2-5, with D uncertain. Trimming shortened V by 7 bases and J by 0 bases, and 3 bases separated the two germline ends. The CDR3 is 11 residues long. Germline CDR1 reads MNHEY; CDR2 reads SMNVEV (reference sequence). The CDR3 DNA reads as TGTGCCAGCACGTACCAAGAGACCCAGTACTTC. Protein product: CASTYQETQYF.

This chain links TRBV3-1 with TRBJ2-4; D might be TRBD1 (5 bases). The ends were cut back, 4 bases at V and 1 base at J, with 20 bases in the middle. CDR1 and CDR2 (germline): LGHDT, YNNKEL (reference sequence). The CDR3 is made up of 18 amino acids. The DNA of the CDR3 is TGTGCCAGCAGCCCCCACAAAGGGGAAGGAGCGGCCAAAAACATTCAGTACTTC. This encodes CASSPHKGEGAAKNIQYF.

The chain has TRBV7-8 and TRBJ1-2; D is uncertain. Trimming removed 5 bases at V and 7 bases at J, with 14 bases between. CDR1 and CDR2 from the germline V gene are SGHVS and FQNEAQ. CDR3 size: 13 residues. This chain's CDR3 is CASSEAISRGYTF. For the CDR3, the DNA is TGTGCCAGCAGCGAGGCGATATCTCGTGGCTACACCTTC. The entire variable domain, with the rest obtained from reference TRBV7-8 and TRBJ1-2, is as follows: GAGVSQSPRYKVAKRGQDVALRCDPISGHVSLFWYQQALGQGPEFLTYFQNEAQLDKSGLPSDRFFAERPEGSVSTLKIQRTQQEDSAVYLCASSEAISRGYTFGSGTRLTVV.

The genes are TRBV9 and TRBJ1-3; weak D call: TRBD1 (5 bases). The ends were cut back, 1 base at V and 6 bases at J, with 14 bases in the middle. The CDR3 consists of 15 residues. Germline V lookup: CDR1 SGDLS, CDR2 YYNGEE. The CDR3 DNA is TGTGCCAGCAGCGTAAGGGCAGGGAGAGAAAACACCATATATTTT. This codes for CASSVRAGRENTIYF.

Here the CDR3 DNA reads TGTGCCACCAGCCAGCGGTCTGAAGCTTTCTTT. Encoded protein: CATSQRSEAFF. This chain uses TRBV15 with TRBJ1-1; no clear D. Germline CDR1 and CDR2: LNHNV and YYDKDF (reference sequence). V was shortened by 5 bases and J by 6 bases, with 7 bases between the two germline ends. This CDR3 spans 11 amino acids. The full variable domain, in which reference TRBV15 and TRBJ1-1 provide the parts outside the CDR3, is DAMVIQNPRYQVTQFGKPVTLSCSQTLNHNVMYWYQQKSSQAPKLLFHYYDKDFNNEADTPDNFQSRRPNTSFCFLDIRSPGLGDTAMYLCATSQRSEAFFGQGTRLTVV.

This rearrangement joins TRBV24-1 to TRBJ2-5; no firm D call. Germline V gene data show CDR1 as KGHDR and CDR2 as SFDVKD. V was cut by 9 bases and J by 5 bases, with 15 bases left in between. CDR3 size: 13 residues. In nucleotides, the CDR3 is TGTGCCACCGTCGTACGGCCGTCTGAGACCCAGTACTTC. It is translated as CATVVRPSETQYF.

The chain links TRBV20-1 to TRBJ2-1; 10 bases line up with TRBD2. The V segment lost 2 bases and the J segment 6 bases; nucleotides outside the gene matches: 7. The germline V gene encodes CDR1 DFQATT and CDR2 SNEGSKA (reference sequence). This CDR3 region has 15 residues. In nucleotides, the CDR3 is TGCAGTGCTAGACCCCTAGCGGGGGAAGGCAATGAGCAGTTCTTC. Protein sequence: CSARPLAGEGNEQFF.

A single count supports this clonotype. The rearrangement uses TRBV3-1 and TRBJ2-2, with D perhaps matching TRBD2 (5 bases). Germline V gene lookup returns CDR1 LGHDT and CDR2 YNNKEL (reference sequence). The CDR3 covers 15 residues. V lost 1 base to trimming and J lost 4 bases, with 10 bases between them. CDR3 DNA: TGTGCCAGCAGCCAAGTGAGGGAGAGCACCGGGGAGCTGTTTTTT. Translation: CASSQVRESTGELFF.

CDR3: CASSDGWEAFF. CDR3 coding DNA: TGCGCCAGCAGCGATGGGTGGGAAGCTTTCTTT. This chain links TRBV5-1 with TRBJ1-1; D gene uncertain. CDR1 SGHRS and CDR2 YFSETQ come from the germline V gene. This CDR3 contains 11 residues. The V gene lost 4 bases and the J gene lost 8 bases, with 9 bases spanning the gap.

The CDR3 protein is CASSQSLGSSYEQYF. The CDR3 DNA reads as TGCGCCAGCAGCCAAAGTTTGGGGAGCTCCTACGAGCAGTACTTC. The J gene is TRBJ2-7, the V gene TRBV4-1; D might be TRBD2 (5 bases). The germline V and J ends were trimmed by 2 bases and 0 bases, with 11 bases remaining between them. This CDR3 is 15 amino acids long. The germline gives CDR1 MGHRA, CDR2 YSYEKL.

As to this clonotype: The junction departs from germline at one end; a sequencing error may be responsible. This chain joins TRBV20-1 and TRBJ2-7, with D possibly being TRBD1 or TRBD2 (5 bases each). The germline V gene encodes CDR1 DFQATT and CDR2 SNEGSKA (reference sequence). There are 12 residues in the CDR3. Here the CDR3 reads CSARSPGASPDF. CDR3 sequence (DNA): TGCAGTGCTAGGAGTCCTGGGGCTAGCCCCGACTTC.

The chain joins TRBV7-9 to TRBJ2-1; D is ambiguous. Germline assignment: CDR1 SEHNR and CDR2 FQNEAQ (reference sequence). This CDR3 comprises 14 residues. The V end lost 4 bases, the J end lost 6 bases, and 13 bases lay between the germline ends. The CDR3 loop reads CASSSPIRSNEQFF. The CDR3 coding sequence is TGTGCCAGCAGCTCCCCCATTCGGTCCAATGAGCAGTTCTTC.

V is TRBV10-3 and J is TRBJ1-5; 7 positions agree with TRBD1. Trimming cost V 11 bases and J 0 bases; bases outside gene matches: 4. CDR3 length equals 13 residues. Germline V gene data show CDR1 as ENHRY and CDR2 as SYGVKD. Written as DNA, the CDR3 is TGTGCCTCCTGGACAGGTAGCAATCAGCCCCAGCATTTT. It yields the protein CASWTGSNQPQHF.

V gene TRBV13 combines with J gene TRBJ2-1, with 9 nucleotides matching TRBD1. Per germline, CDR1 PRHDT and CDR2 FYEKMQ (reference sequence). The CDR3 sequence is 16 residues long. Trimming at V came to 5 bases and at J to 6 bases, leaving 11 bases not matched to a gene. In DNA form, the CDR3 reads TGTGCCAGCAGCGCCGCGGGACAGGGTAAACCCAATGAGCAGTTCTTC. Protein product: CASSAAGQGKPNEQFF.

CDR3 sequence reads: CASSPPKGQENTEAFF. The CDR3 DNA sequence: TGTGCCAGCAGCCCACCAAAGGGACAGGAAAACACTGAAGCTTTCTTT. The chain joins TRBV7-9 to TRBJ1-1, with 8 nucleotides matching TRBD1. In germline, CDR1 is SEHNR, CDR2 FQNEAQ (reference sequence). The CDR3 sequence is 16 residues long. Unmatched junction bases numbered 10, after V lost 5 bases and J lost 2 bases.

In this sample, this clonotype turned up once. The CDR3, as DNA: TGTGCCAGCAGTTTGTATACAGGGTATCAGCCCCAGCATTTT. Amino acids: CASSLYTGYQPQHF. The chain has TRBV5-6 and TRBJ1-5; perhaps TRBD1 as D (6 bases). Germline-derived CDR1 and CDR2 are SGHDT and YYEEEE. V dropped 5 bases and J dropped 5 bases, with 14 bases sitting between them. The CDR3 loop spans 14 amino acids. Supplemented by reference TRBV5-6 and TRBJ1-5, the full variable domain reads DAGVTQSPTHLIKTRGQQVTLRCSPKSGHDTVSWYQQALGQGPQFIFQYYEEEERQRGNFPDRFSGHQFPNYSSELNVNALLLGDSALYLCASSLYTGYQPQHFGDGTRLSIL.

The J gene is TRBJ2-3, the V gene TRBV20-1; no firm D call. CDR1 is DFQATT, CDR2 SNEGSKA, per germline (reference sequence). The CDR3 sequence is 14 residues long. V gave up 3 bases and J gave up 1 base, with 11 bases separating them. CDR3 DNA sequence: TGCAGTGCTAGGTTGGGCTCGGGCACAGATACGCAGTATTTT. It translates to CSARLGSGTDTQYF.

J is TRBJ1-1 and V is TRBV9, with D tentatively TRBD1 (5 bases). V lost 0 bases and J lost 7, with 25 bases in between. CDR1 SGDLS and CDR2 YYNGEE come from the germline V gene. This CDR3 region has 18 residues. The CDR3 DNA follows: TGTGCCAGCAGCGTAGGGCTCCCTTCCCGGGGGTTAATTAGTGAAGCTTTCTTT. Translated: CASSVGLPSRGLISEAFF.

The chain carries TRBV7-2 and TRBJ2-3; 7 bases align to TRBD1. The CDR3 totals 15 residues. J was trimmed by 3 bases and V by 4 bases; bases with no gene match: 7. CDR1 and CDR2 (germline): SGHTA, FQGNSA. The CDR3 spells CASSSEKGATDTQYF. CDR3 nucleotides: TGTGCCAGCAGCTCGGAGAAGGGGGCGACAGATACGCAGTATTTT.

The chain is built from TRBV7-9 and TRBJ2-5, with 10 bases that match TRBD2. CDR3 length: 15 amino acids. The junction had 4 bases not matched to a gene; V was cut back by 2 bases and J by 4 bases. From germline, CDR1 is SEHNR and CDR2 FQNEAQ (reference sequence). The CDR3 here is CASSLLSGGAETQYF. CDR3 bases: TGTGCCAGCAGCTTACTAAGCGGGGGGGCAGAGACCCAGTACTTC.

CDR3 nucleotides: TGCAGTGCTAGAGCCCGACAGAGATCCCAAGAGACCCAGTACTTC. Its protein product is CSARARQRSQETQYF. The V gene is TRBV20-1, the J gene TRBJ2-5, with a possible D match to TRBD1 (5 bases). Trimming removed 1 base from V and 1 base from J, with 13 bases in between. CDR1 and CDR2 (germline): DFQATT, SNEGSKA (reference sequence). This CDR3 has 15 amino acids.

The chain recombines TRBV7-2 with TRBJ2-1; D call uncertain. CDR3 length: 14 residues. From germline, CDR1 is SGHTA and CDR2 FQGNSA. V shed 1 base and J shed 8 bases, with 12 bases lying between them. The CDR3 loop reads CASSLVAGLYEQFF. The CDR3 DNA sequence: TGTGCCAGCAGCTTAGTAGCCGGGTTGTATGAGCAGTTCTTC.

The chain joins TRBV30 to TRBJ2-1, with a tentative D call TRBD1 (5 bases). Trimming took off 1 base at V and 12 bases at J, with 10 bases between the two ends. This CDR3 comprises 11 residues. Germline values: CDR1 GTSNPN, CDR2 SVGIG (reference sequence). Written as DNA, the CDR3 is TGTGCCTGGAGTGAGACAGTCCCGCAGTTCTTC. Translated: CAWSETVPQFF. Supplemented by reference TRBV30 and TRBJ2-1, the full variable domain reads SQTIHQWPATLVQPVGSPLSLECTVEGTSNPNLYWYRQAAGRGLQLLFYSVGIGQISSEVPQNLSASRPQDRQFILSSKKLLLSDSGFYLCAWSETVPQFFGPGTRLTVL.

The genes are TRBV13 and TRBJ2-1; 11 nucleotides match TRBD2. With V trimmed by 5 bases and J by 6 bases, 6 bases remained unmatched. The CDR3 length is 15 residues. Germline loops: CDR1 PRHDT, CDR2 FYEKMQ (reference sequence). In nucleotides, the CDR3 is TGTGCCAGCAGCCCCCGGACTAGCGGGTCCAATGAGCAGTTCTTC. Translating gives CASSPRTSGSNEQFF.

V gene TRBV4-1 combines with J gene TRBJ2-7; possible D gene TRBD2, 6 bases. The germline V gene encodes CDR1 MGHRA and CDR2 YSYEKL. Trimming took 1 base from V and 6 from J, leaving 16 bases between them. CDR3 size: 15 residues. The CDR3 region is CASSQVAGMAFEQYF. CDR3 DNA: TGCGCCAGCAGCCAAGTGGCGGGGATGGCCTTCGAGCAGTACTTC.

This chain uses TRBV6-5 with TRBJ1-2, with TRBD1 identical over 7 bases. The CDR3 runs 12 residues. The V and J ends lost 5 bases and 4 bases, in that order; junction bases with no gene match: 1. Germline CDR1 and CDR2: MNHEY and SVGAGI. The CDR3 nucleotides are TGTGCCAGCAGTGACAGGGCCTATGGCTACACCTTC. The encoded protein is CASSDRAYGYTF.